The 26 T cell receptor beta chains listed next were all sequenced from one sample in a study of blood T cell repertoires in COVID-19. Using immunoSEQ multiplex PCR, the repertoire was profiled, and TCRdb retains in-frame clones only, with some absent. The sample holds roughly 100,000 clones, around 81% seen once. Sequencing input: peripheral blood. These receptors originate from a man at least 80 years old with acute or convalescent COVID-19.

In its sample, this clone was seen a few times. Compared with germline, one end of the junction differs, possibly owing to a read error. The rearrangement uses TRBV5-1 and TRBJ2-3, with D possibly matching TRBD2 (5 bases). The CDR3 has 15 residues. Per the germline V gene, CDR1 is SGHRS and CDR2 is YFSETQ. CDR3 DNA: TGCGCCAGCAGTTTGGGAGCGGCAAACACAGATACGCAGTATTTT. Protein product: CASSLGAANTDTQYF.

Regarding this clone: Sequence at one end of the junction differs from germline and may be a read error. The chain links TRBV2 to TRBJ2-1; 11 bases fit TRBD1. CDR3 size: 15 residues. The germline V gene encodes CDR1 SNHLY and CDR2 FYNNEI. The CDR3 DNA is TGTGCCAGCAGGGAAGGGACAGGGGGCTACAATGAGCAGTTCTTC. This codes for CASREGTGGYNEQFF.

The V and J genes are TRBV6-2 or TRBV6-3 and TRBJ2-5, with D possibly being TRBD1 (6 bases). The ends were cut back, 8 bases at V and 3 bases at J, with 10 bases in the middle. From germline, CDR1 is MNHEY and CDR2 SVGEGT. The CDR3 is 12 amino acids. The CDR3 bases are TGTGCCAGCTGCCACAGGGAAGAGACCCAGTACTTC. Residues: CASCHREETQYF.

The V gene is TRBV2, the J gene TRBJ1-6; possible D gene TRBD1, 6 bases. The V and J ends lost 1 base and 7 bases respectively, with 8 bases between them. This CDR3 is 14 amino acids long. CDR1 is SNHLY and CDR2 is FYNNEI in the germline V gene. The CDR3 region has the DNA TGTGCCAGCAGTGAAGACAGGGTAAATTCACCCCTCCACTTT. Translation gives CASSEDRVNSPLHF. Combining the CDR3 with reference TRBV2 and TRBJ1-6 gives the whole variable domain EPEVTQTPSHQVTQMGQEVILRCVPISNHLYFYWYRQILGQKVEFLVSFYNNEISEKSEIFDDQFSVERPDGSNFTLKIRSTKLEDSAMYFCASSEDRVNSPLHFGNGTRLTVT.

The chain uses TRBV5-1 and TRBJ2-1; D ambiguous. V was clipped by 0 bases and J by 2 bases, with 6 bases between them. Germline V gene lookup returns CDR1 SGHRS and CDR2 YFSETQ. The length of the CDR3 is 14 residues. The CDR3 DNA reads TGCGCCAGCAGCTTGGGTCCGGCCTACAATGAGCAGTTCTTC. Residues: CASSLGPAYNEQFF.

This clone was picked up one time. This sequence joins TRBV7-2 and TRBJ2-5; 7 nucleotides agree with TRBD1. Trimming took 2 bases from V and 2 from J; bases not matched to a gene: 8. CDR1 and CDR2 from the germline V gene are SGHTA and FQGNSA. The CDR3 consists of 16 residues. CDR3: CASSLPGTVGQETQYF. In DNA, the CDR3 is TGTGCCAGCAGCTTACCCGGGACAGTCGGGCAAGAGACCCAGTACTTC.

This rearrangement joins TRBV27 to TRBJ2-3; 13 bases align to TRBD2. From germline, CDR1 is MNHEY and CDR2 SMNVEV (reference sequence). The CDR3 totals 17 residues. V dropped 6 bases and J dropped 2; count of bases not matched to a gene: 8. CDR3 protein: CASSPAGLAGTTDTQYF. The CDR3 DNA is TGTGCCAGCAGCCCAGCGGGACTAGCGGGGACCACAGATACGCAGTATTTT.

V and J are TRBV10-3 and TRBJ1-4; TRBD1 matches 8 bases. The CDR3 covers 16 residues. V lost 4 bases and J lost 2; bases outside the gene matches: 6. Germline lookup yields CDR1 ENHRY and CDR2 SYGVKD. The CDR3 protein is CAISASQGATNEKLFF. The CDR3 DNA reads TGTGCCATCAGTGCCAGTCAGGGGGCCACTAATGAAAAACTGTTTTTT.

This chain links TRBV11-2 with TRBJ2-5; D not certain. The CDR3 spans 17 residues. CDR1 SGHAT and CDR2 FQNNGV come from the germline V gene. Deletions cut 4 bases from V and 1 base from J, with 19 bases between. The CDR3 is CASSSLRFGSVQETQYF. CDR3 nucleotide sequence: TGTGCCAGCAGCTCGCTAAGGTTCGGGTCGGTCCAAGAGACCCAGTACTTC.

As concerns this clone: The sample carries other DNA sequences with the same CDR3. The CDR3 loop reads CASSLGHNSNQPQHF. CDR3 bases: TGTGCCAGCTCATTGGGACATAATAGCAATCAGCCCCAGCATTTT. The J gene is TRBJ1-5, the V gene TRBV18, with a possible D match to TRBD1 (6 bases). The CDR3 is made up of 15 amino acids. V lost 5 bases to trimming and J lost 0 bases, with 11 bases between them. The V gene's germline CDR1 is KGHSH and CDR2 LQKENI.

This chain links TRBV9 with TRBJ1-4; D remains ambiguous. V dropped 0 bases and J dropped 8 bases, with 14 bases sitting between them. The CDR3 is made up of 15 amino acids. CDR1 SGDLS and CDR2 YYNGEE come from the germline V gene. The CDR3 spells CASSVATGSREKLFF. Here the CDR3 DNA reads TGTGCCAGCAGCGTAGCTACGGGGTCTAGGGAAAAACTGTTTTTT. Drawing the rest from reference TRBV9 and TRBJ1-4, the complete variable domain is DSGVTQTPKHLITATGQRVTLRCSPRSGDLSVYWYQQSLDQGLQFLIQYYNGEERAKGNILERFSAQQFPDLHSELNLSSLELGDSALYFCASSVATGSREKLFFGSGTQLSVL.

The rearrangement links TRBV6-6 to TRBJ2-5, with TRBD2 identical over 10 bases. V trimming: 4 bases; J trimming: 12 bases; junction bases outside the gene matches: 2. The CDR3 covers 11 residues. The germline V gene encodes CDR1 MNHNY and CDR2 SVGAGI (reference sequence). The CDR3 loop reads CASSSGLAEYF. The DNA of the CDR3 is TGTGCCAGCAGTTCCGGACTAGCGGAGTACTTC.

The chain is built from TRBV28 and TRBJ1-2; 8 bases are shared with TRBD1. The junction had 10 bases not matched to a gene; V was cut back by 3 bases and J by 4 bases. The CDR3 length is 16 residues. CDR1 and CDR2 (germline): MDHEN, SYDVKM. The DNA of the CDR3 is TGTGCCAGCAGTTTTGCCCTGGCAGGGGGCATCTATGGCTACACCTTC. Residues: CASSFALAGGIYGYTF.

The chain carries TRBV6-5 and TRBJ1-5; D gene uncertain. The CDR3 spans 15 residues. V was cut by 7 bases and J by 0 bases, with 13 bases left in between. Germline lookup yields CDR1 MNHEY and CDR2 SVGAGI. The chain's CDR3 is CASKLVQLSNQPQHF. CDR3 DNA sequence: TGTGCCAGCAAGCTCGTCCAACTTAGCAATCAGCCCCAGCATTTT.

The rearrangement uses TRBV2 and TRBJ2-5; 7 nucleotides line up with TRBD1. J gave up 2 bases and V 6 bases, and 9 bases lay outside the gene matches. The CDR3 runs to 15 residues. Looked up from germline, CDR1 is SNHLY and CDR2 is FYNNEI. CDR3 loop: CASRTQGSPQETQYF. The CDR3 DNA is TGTGCCAGCAGAACACAGGGGAGCCCGCAAGAGACCCAGTACTTC.

This clone has just one count. The chain has TRBV28 and TRBJ2-7; TRBD1 matches 8 bases. The length of the CDR3 is 15 residues. CDR1 is MDHEN, CDR2 SYDVKM, per germline. V dropped 1 base and J dropped 4; count of bases not matched to a gene: 6. The CDR3 here is CASSLSRTGKYEQYF. The CDR3 DNA reads TGTGCCAGCAGTTTATCCCGGACAGGGAAGTACGAGCAGTACTTC. Together with reference TRBV28 and TRBJ2-7, the CDR3 gives the full variable domain: DVKVTQSSRYLVKRTGEKVFLECVQDMDHENMFWYRQDPGLGLRLIYFSYDVKMKEKGDIPEGYSVSREKKERFSLILESASTNQTSMYLCASSLSRTGKYEQYFGPGTRLTVT.

The V gene is TRBV5-1, the J gene TRBJ2-7; no reliable D call. V was pared by 0 bases and J by 0 bases, with 13 bases between. Germline CDR1 and CDR2: SGHRS and YFSETQ. The CDR3 runs 16 residues. The CDR3 loop reads CASSLAGYGSSYEQYF. CDR3 coding DNA: TGCGCCAGCAGCTTGGCCGGGTACGGATCCTCCTACGAGCAGTACTTC.

CDR3 bases: TGTGCCAGTAGTACCGTCGCGGGGGGGAACACTGAAGCTTTCTTT. Its translation: CASSTVAGGNTEAFF. This chain links TRBV19 with TRBJ1-1, with a tentative D call TRBD1 (5 bases). Germline CDR1 is LNHDA and CDR2 is SQIVND (reference sequence). CDR3 length: 15 residues. V lost 4 bases and J lost 1, with 13 bases in between.

The rearrangement links TRBV3-1 (or the pseudogene TRBV3-2) to TRBJ2-2; 14 bases agree with TRBD2. Germline-derived CDR1 and CDR2 are LGHDT and YNNKEL (reference sequence). The length of the CDR3 is 17 residues. V was clipped by 4 bases and J by 1 base; unmatched bases: 2. In DNA, the CDR3 is TGTGCCAGCAGCCGAGGACTAGCGGGAGGGAACACCGGGGAGCTGTTTTTT. Protein product: CASSRGLAGGNTGELFF.

The chain is built from TRBV5-1 and TRBJ2-3, with D perhaps matching TRBD2 (6 bases). This CDR3 comprises 15 residues. Trimming pared 0 bases from V and 5 bases from J, leaving 13 bases between. CDR1 SGHRS and CDR2 YFSETQ come from the germline V gene. The CDR3 is CASSLGSGGEDTQYF. The CDR3 nucleotides are TGCGCCAGCAGCTTGGGTAGCGGAGGGGAAGATACGCAGTATTTT.

The rearrangement joins TRBV7-9 to TRBJ1-1; 7 bases agree with TRBD1. The V gene's germline CDR1 is SEHNR and CDR2 FQNEAQ (reference sequence). CDR3 length equals 16 residues. V lost 3 bases and J lost 0; bases outside the gene matches: 7. The chain's CDR3 is CASSFSPDRLNTEAFF. The CDR3 DNA follows: TGTGCCAGCAGCTTTTCGCCGGACAGGCTGAACACTGAAGCTTTCTTT.

V and J are TRBV7-9 and TRBJ1-5; 7 nucleotides agree with TRBD1. Germline V gene sequence: CDR1 SEHNR, CDR2 FQNEAQ (reference sequence). V lost 5 bases to trimming and J lost 6 bases; unmatched junction nucleotides: 4. The CDR3 contains 13 residues. This chain's CDR3 is CASSPDRPQPQHF. Here the CDR3 DNA reads TGTGCCAGCAGCCCGGACAGGCCTCAGCCCCAGCATTTT.

J is TRBJ2-6 and V is TRBV28; TRBD2 agrees at 7 bases. CDR1 and CDR2 from the germline V gene are MDHEN and SYDVKM. The CDR3 is 15 residues long. After removal of 5 bases from V and 2 bases from J, the junction contained 3 bases not matched to a gene. Here the CDR3 reads CASSLGGAGANVLTF. The CDR3 DNA reads as TGTGCCAGCAGTCTGGGGGGGGCTGGGGCCAACGTCCTGACTTTC. The full variable domain, with the rest looked up from reference TRBV28 and TRBJ2-6, is DVKVTQSSRYLVKRTGEKVFLECVQDMDHENMFWYRQDPGLGLRLIYFSYDVKMKEKGDIPEGYSVSREKKERFSLILESASTNQTSMYLCASSLGGAGANVLTFGAGSRLTVL.

The chain joins TRBV2 to TRBJ1-2; TRBD1 aligns across 8 bases. CDR1 and CDR2 from the germline V gene are SNHLY and FYNNEI. V shed 6 bases, J shed 3 bases, and the junction held 6 bases outside the gene matches. There are 14 residues in the CDR3. The CDR3 nucleotides read TGTGCCAGCAGAGAACAGGGGGGACACTATGGCTACACCTTC. Translated, it gives CASREQGGHYGYTF.

The chain recombines TRBV19 with TRBJ2-1; 8 nucleotides match TRBD2. The CDR3 runs 16 residues. V trimming: 3 bases; J trimming: 4 bases; junction bases outside the gene matches: 8. The V gene's germline CDR1 is LNHDA and CDR2 SQIVND (reference sequence). The CDR3 loop is CASSIFSSGFYNEQFF. CDR3 bases: TGTGCCAGTAGTATTTTCTCTAGCGGGTTTTACAATGAGCAGTTCTTC.

This clone was seen more than once but under ten times. The V call is TRBV28, the J call TRBJ1-4; 9 nucleotides align to TRBD1. V shed 5 bases, J shed 5 bases, and the junction held 6 bases outside the gene matches. Germline values: CDR1 MDHEN, CDR2 SYDVKM. The CDR3 loop spans 15 amino acids. The CDR3 is CASSPQGQGNEKLFF. Written as DNA, the CDR3 is TGTGCCAGCAGTCCCCAGGGACAGGGCAATGAAAAACTGTTTTTT.